A single sample is the source of the 10 T cell receptor beta chains below, sequenced in a study of shared clonotypes between healthy human individuals. Profiling relied on immunoSEQ multiplex PCR, and the TCRdb table lists in-frame clones only, not all of them. Here the sample spans under 350,000 clones, roughly 84% being singletons. Sequenced material: memory CD8+ T cells sorted from blood. The subset was: CD45RO+ cells pooled with CCR7-negative TemRA cells. Source of these receptors: a man between 18 and 29 years old in good health.

The gene calls are TRBV7-9 and TRBJ1-4; weak D call: TRBD1 (5 bases). Between the trimmed V and J ends, which lost 1 base and 7 bases, there was a span of 16 bases. The CDR3 is 16 amino acids. Germline V gene data show CDR1 as SEHNR and CDR2 as FQNEAQ (reference sequence). The DNA of the CDR3 is TGTGCCAGCAGCTTAGGGTACGGAGATGGGGGTGAAAAACTGTTTTTT. Protein sequence: CASSLGYGDGGEKLFF.

This clone has a single count. V usage is TRBV27 and J usage is TRBJ1-6; D remains ambiguous. Germline V gene lookup returns CDR1 MNHEY and CDR2 SMNVEV (reference sequence). The CDR3 sequence is 15 residues long. Trimming left V 6 bases short and J 2 bases short, with 11 bases between. This CDR3 is CASRLWTAYNSPLHF. DNA of the CDR3: TGTGCCAGCAGGCTTTGGACGGCCTATAATTCACCCCTCCACTTT.

The chain has TRBV2 and TRBJ1-5; 8 bases fit TRBD1. The CDR3 runs 16 residues. The V gene end was trimmed by 0 bases and the J gene end by 6 bases; junction bases not matched to a gene: 7. CDR1 is SNHLY, CDR2 FYNNEI, per germline. CDR3 in amino acids: CASSEADWTGRQPQHF. DNA for the CDR3: TGTGCCAGCAGTGAAGCAGATTGGACAGGGCGTCAGCCCCAGCATTTT.

The CDR3 spells CASSLVEWDRNTGELFF. CDR3 coding DNA: TGTGCCAGCAGCTTAGTGGAATGGGACAGAAACACCGGGGAGCTGTTTTTT. V gene TRBV11-3 combines with J gene TRBJ2-2, with 7 bases aligning to TRBD1. Germline-derived CDR1 and CDR2 are SGHNT and YENEEA. V shed 1 base, J shed 2 bases, and the junction held 7 bases outside the gene matches. There are 17 residues in the CDR3.

This chain joins TRBV4-1 and TRBJ2-2; TRBD2 is a possible D gene (5 bases). V was cut by 4 bases and J by 3 bases, with 9 bases left in between. Germline V gives CDR1 MGHRA, CDR2 YSYEKL. The CDR3 spans 14 residues. CDR3 nucleotide sequence: TGCGCCAGCAGCCCCGGGATTTACACCGGGGAGCTGTTTTTT. Its translation: CASSPGIYTGELFF.

V usage is TRBV2 and J usage is TRBJ2-4; 10 nucleotides match TRBD1. Germline V gene data show CDR1 as SNHLY and CDR2 as FYNNEI. With V trimmed by 8 bases and J by 6 bases, 10 bases remained unmatched. This CDR3 contains 15 residues. CDR3 loop: CASLIRQGAGNIQYF. DNA of the CDR3: TGTGCCAGCCTTATTCGACAGGGGGCGGGAAACATTCAGTACTTC.

J is TRBJ2-1 and V is TRBV4-3; 7 positions agree with TRBD1. The germline gives CDR1 LGHNA, CDR2 YSLEER. The V gene end was trimmed by 2 bases and the J gene end by 9 bases; junction bases not matched to a gene: 10. The CDR3 runs 15 residues. Here the CDR3 reads CASSQLTGPGFEQFF. The CDR3 coding sequence is TGCGCCAGCAGCCAACTGACAGGGCCAGGTTTTGAGCAGTTCTTC.

The chain combines TRBV27 with TRBJ1-2; the match to TRBD1 covers 7 bases. This CDR3 region has 12 residues. The junction had 2 bases not matched to a gene; V was cut back by 4 bases and J by 6 bases. Germline V gene lookup returns CDR1 MNHEY and CDR2 SMNVEV (reference sequence). Written as DNA, the CDR3 is TGTGCCAGCAGTTCACAGGGGAATGGCTACACCTTC. Protein product: CASSSQGNGYTF.

This clone came up a few times. Other DNA sequences in the same sample also yield this CDR3. The chain is built from TRBV7-9 and TRBJ1-2; no clear D. Trimming took off 5 bases at V and 8 bases at J, with 15 bases between the two ends. CDR3 length equals 13 residues. Germline V gives CDR1 SEHNR, CDR2 FQNEAQ (reference sequence). CDR3 coding DNA: TGTGCCAGCAGCCCTAACAGTGGCGGGGGCTACACCTTC. This translates into CASSPNSGGGYTF.

The J gene is TRBJ1-1, the V gene TRBV5-1; no definite D call. The V and J ends lost 2 bases and 5 bases respectively, with 10 bases between them. Germline CDR1 is SGHRS and CDR2 is YFSETQ. The CDR3 is made up of 13 amino acids. Written as DNA, the CDR3 is TGCGCCAGCAGCTTCCGGGGAGGGACTGAAGCTTTCTTT. Amino acid sequence: CASSFRGGTEAFF.